These 20 T cell receptor beta chains were sequenced from one sample in a study of shared T cell receptors in the human thymus. TCRdb's table, derived via immunoSEQ multiplex PCR, lists solely in-frame clones and lacks some. The sample has fewer than 700,000 clones, around 89% seen once. The sample also formed part of further work on human thymus T cells.

Sequencing was done on a sample of thymocytes. The receptors were sampled from a boy under two years old with a congenital heart defect.

The genes are TRBV4-3 and TRBJ2-7; D perhaps matches TRBD2 (7 bases). The CDR3 totals 16 residues. Germline CDR1 is LGHNA and CDR2 is YSLEER. The V end lost 3 bases, the J end lost 3 bases, and 18 bases lay between the germline ends. CDR3 DNA sequence: TGCGCCAGCAGCCAGGGGGCCCCTAGCGGAGTCTACGAGCAGTACTTC. Translation: CASSQGAPSGVYEQYF.

The V and J genes are TRBV11-2 and TRBJ2-7; D is possibly TRBD2 (5 bases). The ends were cut back, 4 bases at V and 3 bases at J, with 13 bases in the middle. The CDR3 runs to 14 residues. CDR1 is SGHAT, CDR2 FQNNGV, per germline. The CDR3 DNA reads TGTGCCAGCAGCTCAACGGGATCCCACTACGAGCAGTACTTC. Translating gives CASSSTGSHYEQYF.

In this sample, this clone turned up once. The chain is built from TRBV12-5 and TRBJ1-1, with a weak D call TRBD1 (6 bases). This CDR3 region has 14 residues. V was cut by 5 bases and J by 6 bases, with 16 bases left in between. The germline gives CDR1 LGHNT, CDR2 FRNRAP. CDR3 sequence: CASGPSRGAAEAFF. CDR3 in DNA: TGTGCTAGTGGTCCCAGCCGGGGGGCTGCTGAAGCTTTCTTT.

The genes are TRBV27 and TRBJ2-5; 8 bases are a match to TRBD2. The J call is in doubt because the DNA end fits TRBJ2-7 better. There are 15 residues in the CDR3. Germline loops: CDR1 MNHEY, CDR2 SMNVEV (reference sequence). The CDR3 here is CASSPTSGVGYEQYF. For the CDR3, the DNA is TGTGCCAGCAGTCCAACTAGCGGAGTTGGATACGAGCAGTACTTC.

This chain links TRBV7-9 with TRBJ2-1; TRBD1 matches 7 bases. Germline lookup yields CDR1 SEHNR and CDR2 FQNEAQ (reference sequence). The CDR3 is 15 amino acids. With 1 base clipped from V and 5 bases from J, the junction kept 5 bases outside the gene matches. The chain's CDR3 is CASSLGTGVNNEQFF. The CDR3 DNA reads TGTGCCAGCAGCTTAGGGACAGGCGTTAACAATGAGCAGTTCTTC.

V gene TRBV2 combines with J gene TRBJ2-1; the D gene is possibly TRBD1 (6 bases). Germline V gene data show CDR1 as SNHLY and CDR2 as FYNNEI. The V gene lost 8 bases and the J gene lost 6 bases, with 14 bases spanning the gap. CDR3 length: 13 amino acids. The CDR3 sequence: CASETGFVNEQFF. The CDR3 region has the DNA TGTGCCAGCGAAACAGGGTTCGTCAATGAGCAGTTCTTC. Using reference TRBV2 and TRBJ2-1 for the parts outside the CDR3, the full variable domain is EPEVTQTPSHQVTQMGQEVILRCVPISNHLYFYWYRQILGQKVEFLVSFYNNEISEKSEIFDDQFSVERPDGSNFTLKIRSTKLEDSAMYFCASETGFVNEQFFGPGTRLTVL.

The chain combines TRBV6-5 with TRBJ2-5, with 8 bases that match TRBD2. Germline trimming cut 6 bases from V and 5 bases from J; bases unmatched to any gene: 2. The CDR3 is 12 amino acids. Germline CDR1 is MNHEY and CDR2 is SVGAGI. CDR3 amino acids: CASSREGETQYF. In DNA form, the CDR3 reads TGTGCCAGCAGCCGGGAGGGGGAGACCCAGTACTTC.

CDR3 bases: TGTGCCAGCAGGATGACTAGCGGATCCTACGAGCAGTACTTC. Translating gives CASRMTSGSYEQYF. This sequence joins TRBV6-5 and TRBJ2-7; 9 bases agree with TRBD2. Trimming took 6 bases from V and 1 from J; bases not matched to a gene: 4. The length of the CDR3 is 14 residues. CDR1 is MNHEY and CDR2 is SVGAGI in the germline V gene.

The rearrangement uses TRBV5-5 and TRBJ2-2; TRBD2 agrees at 13 bases. CDR3 length equals 16 residues. The germline V gene has CDR1 SGHKS and CDR2 YYEKEE (reference sequence). After removal of 4 bases from V and 8 bases from J, the junction contained 8 bases not matched to a gene. CDR3 nucleotide sequence: TGTGCCAGCAGCCTGACTAGCGGGAGGTCCCAAGGGGAGCTGTTTTTT. Translating gives CASSLTSGRSQGELFF.

This clone was observed once. The rearrangement uses TRBV6-1 and TRBJ2-2, with D perhaps TRBD1 (5 bases). CDR3 length: 16 amino acids. V was trimmed by 4 bases and J by 6 bases, leaving 18 bases between them. Germline CDR1 and CDR2: MNHNS and SASEGT. CDR3 DNA: TGTGCCAGCAGTGTCGTGGGCGCTCCCAGGGCCGGGGAGCTGTTTTTT. This translates into CASSVVGAPRAGELFF.

This chain links TRBV11-2 with TRBJ2-7; TRBD2 matches at 7 bases. Germline assignment: CDR1 SGHAT and CDR2 FQNNGV. The CDR3 consists of 14 residues. With 4 bases clipped from V and 5 bases from J, the junction kept 8 bases outside the gene matches. The CDR3 sequence: CASSSSGTEDEQYF. CDR3 nucleotide sequence: TGTGCCAGCAGCTCTAGCGGTACGGAGGACGAGCAGTACTTC.

The chain uses TRBV30 and TRBJ2-7; the match to TRBD1 covers 11 bases. CDR3 length equals 15 residues. Germline V gives CDR1 GTSNPN, CDR2 SVGIG (reference sequence). Germline trimming cut 0 bases from V and 7 bases from J; bases unmatched to any gene: 8. In nucleotides, the CDR3 is TGTGCCTGGAGTGTACCCCAGGACAGGGGGCTTGAGCAGTACTTC. Its translation is CAWSVPQDRGLEQYF.

The chain couples TRBV7-9 to TRBJ1-2; 8 nucleotides line up with TRBD1. Unmatched junction bases numbered 9, after V lost 5 bases and J lost 4 bases. Germline lookup yields CDR1 SEHNR and CDR2 FQNEAQ (reference sequence). The CDR3 is 15 residues long. The chain's CDR3 is CASSPLKQGGYGYTF. The CDR3 DNA is TGTGCCAGCAGCCCCCTAAAACAGGGGGGCTATGGCTACACCTTC.

This chain links TRBV6-1 with TRBJ2-1; 8 bases map to TRBD2. V lost 6 bases, J lost 4 bases, and 8 bases stayed unmatched. The CDR3 has 15 amino acids. Germline-derived CDR1 and CDR2 are MNHNS and SASEGT. In DNA, the CDR3 is TGTGCCAGCAGAAAAGCCGGGACTAGATACAATGAGCAGTTCTTC. It is translated as CASRKAGTRYNEQFF.

The sample holds one count of this clone. The rearrangement links TRBV7-3 to TRBJ2-2; no clear D. The germline V gene has CDR1 SGHTA and CDR2 FQGTGA. This CDR3 is built from 18 residues. Between the trimmed V and J ends, which lost 2 bases and 2 bases, there was a span of 18 bases. CDR3 in DNA: TGTGCCAGCAGCTTATTGGCTCGGCGGCAAGGAAACACCGGGGAGCTGTTTTTT. This encodes CASSLLARRQGNTGELFF.

The rearrangement uses TRBV7-9 and TRBJ1-1; D is undetermined. V was trimmed by 6 bases and J by 4 bases, leaving 9 bases between them. Per germline, CDR1 SEHNR and CDR2 FQNEAQ (reference sequence). This CDR3 has 12 residues. For the CDR3, the DNA is TGTGCCAGCAGGGGCTTTGCCACTGAAGCTTTCTTT. This sequence encodes CASRGFATEAFF.

The chain couples TRBV29-1 to TRBJ2-3; 8 bases map to TRBD2. Germline V gene sequence: CDR1 SQVTM, CDR2 ANQGSEA. The CDR3 has 18 amino acids. The trim removed 1 base at V and 0 bases at J, leaving 12 bases unmatched. CDR3 amino acids: CSVEGGGRPPSSTDTQYF. CDR3 coding DNA: TGCAGCGTTGAAGGGGGCGGGAGGCCACCCAGTAGCACAGATACGCAGTATTTT.

V gene TRBV4-2 combines with J gene TRBJ2-5; TRBD2 aligns across 7 bases. The CDR3 is made up of 15 amino acids. Germline loops: CDR1 LGHNA, CDR2 YNFKEQ. V was clipped by 1 base and J by 5 bases; unmatched bases: 7. The CDR3 DNA follows: TGTGCCAGCAGCCAAGGGAGGGAGGGTAGGGAGACCCAGTACTTC. Encoded protein: CASSQGREGRETQYF.

This chain uses TRBV11-2 with TRBJ2-1; D is unresolved. CDR1 SGHAT and CDR2 FQNNGV come from the germline V gene. The CDR3 runs to 15 residues. The V gene lost 3 bases and the J gene lost 0 bases, with 9 bases spanning the gap. CDR3 in DNA: TGTGCCAGCAGCTTGGGCAAGAGCTCCTACAATGAGCAGTTCTTC. Protein product: CASSLGKSSYNEQFF.

This clone appeared once. This sequence joins TRBV6-5 and TRBJ1-5; D remains unclear. Trimming took 9 bases from V and 7 from J, leaving 16 bases between them. The V gene's germline CDR1 is MNHEY and CDR2 SVGAGI. The length of the CDR3 is 13 residues. This chain's CDR3 is CARQLTPEQPQHF. DNA for the CDR3: TGTGCCAGACAGCTTACCCCCGAGCAGCCCCAGCATTTT.